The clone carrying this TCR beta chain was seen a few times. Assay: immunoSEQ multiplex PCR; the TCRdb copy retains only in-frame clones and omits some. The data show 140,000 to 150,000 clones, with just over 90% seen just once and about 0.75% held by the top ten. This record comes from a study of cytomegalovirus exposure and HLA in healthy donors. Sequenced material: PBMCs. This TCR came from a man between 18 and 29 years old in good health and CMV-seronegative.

CDR3 residues: CASSHGERDGDTQYF. The DNA for the CDR3 is TGTGCCAGCAGCCACGGTGAGCGGGACGGGGATACGCAGTATTTT. The chain links TRBV14 to TRBJ2-3; TRBD2 aligns across 7 bases. CDR1 and CDR2 (germline): SGHDN, FVKESK. Unmatched junction bases numbered 9, after V lost 3 bases and J lost 6 bases. The CDR3 length is 15 residues.